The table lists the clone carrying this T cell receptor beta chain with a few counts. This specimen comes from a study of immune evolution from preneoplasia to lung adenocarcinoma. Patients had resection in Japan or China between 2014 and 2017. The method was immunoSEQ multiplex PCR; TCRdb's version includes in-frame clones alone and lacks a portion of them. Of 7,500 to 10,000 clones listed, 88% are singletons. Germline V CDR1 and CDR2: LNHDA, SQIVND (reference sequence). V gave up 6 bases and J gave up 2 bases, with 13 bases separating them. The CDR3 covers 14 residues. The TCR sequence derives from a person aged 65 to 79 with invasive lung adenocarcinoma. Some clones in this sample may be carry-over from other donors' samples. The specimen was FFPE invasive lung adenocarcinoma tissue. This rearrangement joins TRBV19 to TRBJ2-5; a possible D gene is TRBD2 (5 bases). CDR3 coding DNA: TGTGCCAGTAGCCAACGGGAAGGACAAGAGACCCAGTACTTC. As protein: CASSQREGQETQYF.